This TCR beta chain was identified in a study of T cell responses to AZD1222 COVID-19 vaccine. A note on this clone: Its antigen is not identified.

Germline CDR1 is SGHTA and CDR2 is FQGNSA. The CDR3 is made up of 12 amino acids. Between the trimmed V and J ends, which lost 8 bases and 5 bases, there was a span of 11 bases. Method: immunoSEQ multiplex PCR; TCRdb's copy keeps in-frame clones and lacks some. Found here are approximately 170,000 clones, approximately 90% of them singletons; the top ten hold over 1%. Study observations and caveats: AZD1222 recipients seropositive at baseline numbered only five or six. Elevations in Spike-specific TCR breadth and depth followed administration of two AZD1222 doses.

Sequences were derived from peripheral blood, sampled 28 days after the second AZD1222 dose. The receptor comes from an adult who received the AZD1222 COVID-19 vaccine. The chain combines TRBV7-2 with TRBJ2-3; D gene unclear. CDR3 coding DNA: TGTGCCAGCCACGGGTCTTTAGATACGCAGTATTTT. Translating gives CASHGSLDTQYF.